This T cell receptor (beta chain) was found in a study of T cells in Graves' hyperthyroidism and ophthalmopathy. Turning to the study itself: Peripheral blood was collected at initial diagnosis, before any treatment.

Patients aged 18 to 65 had newly diagnosed hyperthyroidism lasting under 2 months. Each 10 ml fresh peripheral blood draw supplied the PBMCs. The V and J ends lost 1 base and 0 bases respectively, with 7 bases between them. This CDR3 spans 16 amino acids. Germline lookup yields CDR1 LNHNV and CDR2 YYDKDF (reference sequence). Amplification targeted TCR beta CDR3 regions from RNA transcripts. RT-PCR in the first round (using the HTBI primer set) targeted the TCR CDR3. TCRdb used MiXCR to reprocess the multiplex PCR reads, holding one entry per CDR3 protein. This table has more than 650,000 distinct CDR3 sequences, about 15% appearing once. This clonotype came up a few times.

The chain combines TRBV15 with TRBJ2-6; the D is unclear. The TCR sequence derives from a woman aged 18-30 years with Graves' hyperthyroidism. Source material: blood. CDR3 amino acids: CATSRAFGSGANVLTF. The CDR3 bases are TGTGCCACCAGCAGAGCCTTTGGCTCTGGGGCCAACGTCCTGACTTTC. Full variable domain (rest looked up from reference TRBV15 and TRBJ2-6): DAMVIQNPRYQVTQFGKPVTLSCSQTLNHNVMYWYQQKSSQAPKLLFHYYDKDFNNEADTPDNFQSRRPNTSFCFLDIRSPGLGDTAMYLCATSRAFGSGANVLTFGAGSRLTVL.